The rows below give T cell receptor beta chains drawn from one sample of a study of T cells in narcolepsy. Sequencing was performed with immunoSEQ multiplex PCR; in TCRdb, only in-frame clones are kept and a portion is missing. The repertoire holds 15,000 or so clones, with approximately 72% as singletons. Sequencing was done on a sample of CD45RA- memory CD8+ T cells from PBMCs. Source of these receptors: a human donor with narcolepsy. The CDR3 runs from the conserved cysteine through the conserved F or W. Each record gives: V gene, CDR3 length, clone size, J gene, D gene, CDR3 DNA, CDR3 protein. D genes are given only for firm matches. Clone sizes are given selectively: once, few, many, or a class where the clone is expanded.

v_call: TRBV6-5
cdr3_length: 11
clone_size: -
j_call: TRBJ2-1
d_call: -
cdr3_nt: TGTGCCAGCAGTCTGAGGAATGAGCAGTTCTTC
cdr3_aa: CASSLRNEQFF

v_call: TRBV10-3
cdr3_length: 16
clone_size: -
j_call: TRBJ1-6
d_call: -
cdr3_nt: TGTGCCATCAGTGAGTCGGGACACTCTTTCAATTCACCCCTCCACTTT
cdr3_aa: CAISESGHSFNSPLHF

v_call: TRBV5-4
cdr3_length: 13
clone_size: few
j_call: TRBJ1-1
d_call: -
cdr3_nt: TGTGCCAGCAGGCGGGGTCCGAACACTGAAGCTTTCTTT
cdr3_aa: CASRRGPNTEAFF

v_call: TRBV7-3
cdr3_length: 16
clone_size: -
j_call: TRBJ1-5
d_call: TRBD1
cdr3_nt: TGTGCCAGCAGCCCGCTAGGGACAGGATTCAATCAGCCCCAGCATTTT
cdr3_aa: CASSPLGTGFNQPQHF

v_call: TRBV5-4
cdr3_length: 16
clone_size: few
j_call: TRBJ2-5
d_call: TRBD2
cdr3_nt: TGTGCCAGCAGCTCCCGACTAGCGGGAGGGGAAGAGACCCAGTACTTC
cdr3_aa: CASSSRLAGGEETQYF

v_call: TRBV7-9
cdr3_length: 14
clone_size: -
j_call: TRBJ2-3
d_call: -
cdr3_nt: TGTGCCAGCGGAGGACTCTCCATCAGGGATACGCAGTATTTT
cdr3_aa: CASGGLSIRDTQYF

v_call: TRBV29-1
cdr3_length: 12
clone_size: -
j_call: TRBJ2-7
d_call: -
cdr3_nt: TGCAGCGTTGAAGATCACGACTACGAGCAGTACTTC
cdr3_aa: CSVEDHDYEQYF

v_call: TRBV4-1
cdr3_length: 16
clone_size: -
j_call: TRBJ1-2
d_call: -
cdr3_nt: TGCGCCAGCAGCCAAGAAGCTTCGGTAGATAACTATGGCTACACCTTC
cdr3_aa: CASSQEASVDNYGYTF

v_call: TRBV6-5
cdr3_length: 14
clone_size: -
j_call: TRBJ1-1
d_call: -
cdr3_nt: TGTGCCAGCAGTTACTCGAGGGGGAACACTGAAGCTTTCTTT
cdr3_aa: CASSYSRGNTEAFF

v_call: TRBV7-6
cdr3_length: 17
clone_size: -
j_call: TRBJ2-7
d_call: TRBD2
cdr3_nt: TGTGCCAGCAGCTTAGCGGGGGCTAGCGGGGATCCCTACGAGCAGTACTTC
cdr3_aa: CASSLAGASGDPYEQYF

v_call: TRBV13
cdr3_length: 14
clone_size: -
j_call: TRBJ2-7
d_call: TRBD2
cdr3_nt: TGTGCCAGCAGCGCCAGCGGGGTAGGGTACGAGCAGTACTTC
cdr3_aa: CASSASGVGYEQYF

v_call: TRBV2
cdr3_length: 13
clone_size: -
j_call: TRBJ2-5
d_call: TRBD1
cdr3_nt: TGTGCCAGCAGTCCCGGGACAGGGATTTTTCAGTACTTC
cdr3_aa: CASSPGTGIFQYF

v_call: TRBV2
cdr3_length: 15
clone_size: few
j_call: TRBJ2-1
d_call: -
cdr3_nt: TGTGCCAGCAGCCTGGGACACCCAAAGGGCAATGAGCAGTTCTTC
cdr3_aa: CASSLGHPKGNEQFF

v_call: TRBV10-3
cdr3_length: 16
clone_size: -
j_call: TRBJ2-2
d_call: -
cdr3_nt: TGTGCCATCAGTGAGGTTGCAGTGTCGAACACCGGGGAGCTGTTTTTT
cdr3_aa: CAISEVAVSNTGELFF

v_call: TRBV29-1
cdr3_length: 13
clone_size: once
j_call: TRBJ1-1
d_call: -
cdr3_nt: TGCAGCGCCACTGAGGGGGGGAGGACTGAAGCTTTCTTT
cdr3_aa: CSATEGGRTEAFF

v_call: TRBV27
cdr3_length: 12
clone_size: few
j_call: TRBJ2-7
d_call: TRBD2
cdr3_nt: TGTGCCAGCGGTGGCGGGAGCTACGAGCAGTACTTC
cdr3_aa: CASGGGSYEQYF

v_call: TRBV19
cdr3_length: 14
clone_size: few
j_call: TRBJ1-1
d_call: -
cdr3_nt: TGTGCCAGTAGTACCCGGGGCCCGAACACTGAAGCTTTCTTT
cdr3_aa: CASSTRGPNTEAFF

v_call: TRBV6-1
cdr3_length: 13
clone_size: -
j_call: TRBJ2-1
d_call: TRBD2
cdr3_nt: TGTGCCAGCAGTCCTAGCGGGATAAATGAGCAGTTCTTC
cdr3_aa: CASSPSGINEQFF

v_call: TRBV11-2
cdr3_length: 12
clone_size: -
j_call: TRBJ2-2
d_call: -
cdr3_nt: TGTGCCAGCCATTTGAGCACCGGGGAGCTGTTTTTT
cdr3_aa: CASHLSTGELFF

v_call: TRBV4-2
cdr3_length: 14
clone_size: -
j_call: TRBJ1-5
d_call: -
cdr3_nt: TGTGCCAGCAGCCAAGGGGGGCTGTCTCAGCCCCAGCATTTT
cdr3_aa: CASSQGGLSQPQHF

v_call: TRBV13
cdr3_length: 12
clone_size: -
j_call: TRBJ1-6
d_call: -
cdr3_nt: TGTGCCAGCAGCATCCCGAATTCACCCCTCCACTTT
cdr3_aa: CASSIPNSPLHF

v_call: TRBV13
cdr3_length: 16
clone_size: -
j_call: TRBJ2-3
d_call: TRBD2
cdr3_nt: TGTGCCAGCAGCTTAGGACCCGGACTAGCGACAGATACGCAGTATTTT
cdr3_aa: CASSLGPGLATDTQYF

v_call: TRBV9
cdr3_length: 19
clone_size: -
j_call: TRBJ2-1
d_call: -
cdr3_nt: TGTGCCAGCAGCCTCCGGACTGGCTCGGGTACTAGCTCCTACAATGAGCAGTTCTTC
cdr3_aa: CASSLRTGSGTSSYNEQFF